Below, one TCR beta chain is given with its context. This clone was recorded only once. The antigen it binds to is not known. Base qualities are missing; no much larger clone stands one base away. From cysteine to phenylalanine, the CDR3 is 14 amino acids long. This entry keeps only the CDR3 DNA: 42 bases, framed from base 1. The V end loses 0 bases and the J end loses 0 bases, and a stretch of 3 bases separates them. CDR1 and CDR2, per the germline V gene, are LGHNA and YNFKEQ. TCRbeta CDR3 regions were amplified from genomic DNA by means of the immunoSEQ Assay, a bias-controlled multiplex PCR. The study's own analysis went as follows. Within the assay, amplification of reference gene primers was used to estimate how many nucleated cells each sample contained. To quantify the absolute abundance of each unique TCRbeta CDR3 rearrangement, sequence reads were collapsed and filtered. For each sample, productive Simpson clonality was calculated as the square root of Simpson's diversity index over productive rearrangements. Entries here come from immuneACCESS through TCRdb and include only in-frame sequences with V and J called. Some clones fail to appear in such tables; in the studies checked, an unresolved V gene covers under half of the shortfall, and the cause of the remainder is unknown. V and J calls and clone size are as listed in that table; D and trimming were resolved from the DNA. This sample comprises 260,000 or so clones, roughly 85% of them detected only once. Together, the top ten hold about 2.5% of the sample.

In the prospective study, participants were 18 to 89 years old, resided in 25 or so geographic areas of the United States, and were enrolled through a virtual design. Cohort assignment in the prospective study relied on participant-reported clinical history from a screening survey and a study questionnaire. ImmuneRACE Cohort 3 recovered participants were defined by two consecutive negative NP/OP PCR tests, healthcare professional clearance, or symptom resolution. Mobile phlebotomists in the prospective study collected whole blood, serum and a nasopharyngeal or oropharyngeal swab from every participant. Prospective study participants could optionally give additional blood draws and questionnaires over an approximately 2-month period. Prospective study blood samples were shipped either frozen or at room temperature before DNA extraction. These data come from a study of blood T cell repertoires in COVID-19 (dated by TCRdb to about 2020). Some background on the complete study: Samples from collaborators originated in the United States, Italy and Spain and spanned both the acute and convalescent phases of COVID-19. The prospective study material was composed of cDNA or gDNA derived from T cells, B-cell-depleted T cells, or PBMCs. Subjects who had been exposed to COVID-19, were actively infected with it, or had recovered from it provided the deeply sampled blood TCRbeta repertoires that made up the dataset. The repertoires were released in a freely available public database intended as a resource for research on the immune response to SARS-CoV-2. The samples were drawn from two sources: the first 160 participants of the ongoing ImmuneRACE study, and over 950 subjects contributed by 6 global collaborators. A de-identified subject ID, COVID-19 status, age in years and sex were almost always included in the sample metadata. Where available, HLA class I and class II types were obtained from metadata supplied by the sample provider rather than from assay-based typing. Broad study findings and their caveats: How much clinical and demographic metadata was included differed by source and by participant, and the metadata was provided uncurated.

The V and J genes are TRBV4-2 and TRBJ1-5, with no D gene named confidently. The clonotype originates from a woman aged 50 to 60 who had recovered from COVID-19. Sequencing used PBMCs or T cells enriched from blood (not recorded which). The CDR3 region: CASSQEYSNQPQHF. The DNA sequence follows: TGTGCCAGCAGCCAAGAATATAGCAATCAGCCCCAGCATTTT.